This TCR beta chain was sequenced for a study of graft-versus-host responses after intestinal transplantation. About the research overall: Multivisceral, liver-intestinal, or isolated intestinal transplants were performed in recipients. Findings and limits, study-wide: Ileal or blood samples showed some GvH clones first, and such clones were also found in recipient marrow.

CDR1 and CDR2 (germline): PRHDT, FYEKMQ (reference sequence). V was cut by 5 bases and J by 3 bases, with 14 bases left in between. CDR3 length equals 14 residues. To note about this clone: The antigen is undetermined.

Generated by immunoSEQ multiplex PCR, the TCRdb table keeps only in-frame clones and is missing some. The sample lists roughly 97,000 clones, more than 80% occurring once. The V gene is TRBV13, the J gene TRBJ2-7; D possibly corresponds to TRBD1 (5 bases). This TCR was sampled from a human patient who received an intestinal transplant, so some T cells may come from the graft donor. The specimen comprised PBMCs, sampled 450 to 480 days after intestinal transplant. The CDR3 region has the DNA TGTGCCAGCAGCCCCAACCCAGGGTACTACGAGCAGTACTTC. It yields the protein CASSPNPGYYEQYF.